Below, 21 T cell receptor beta chains from the same sample are listed, as sequenced in a study of beta chain features in type 1 diabetes. Reverse transcribing all isolated RNA meant expressed TCRB transcripts were sequenced. The assay was immunoSEQ multiplex PCR, and TCRdb's table has in-frame clones only and misses some. The table lists hundreds of thousands of clones, around 15% of them singletons. The sample comprised naive CD4+ T cells from blood. These receptors all stem from a man between 18 and 35 years old in good health.

The rearrangement links TRBV7-2 to TRBJ2-3; D is possibly TRBD1 or TRBD2 (5 bases each). V lost 3 bases, J lost 0 bases, and 10 bases lay in between. Germline CDR1 SGHTA, CDR2 FQGNSA. The CDR3 is 15 residues long. CDR3 sequence reads: CASSFAGGSTDTQYF. The CDR3, as DNA: TGTGCCAGCAGCTTCGCTGGGGGAAGCACAGATACGCAGTATTTT.

The chain has TRBV6-1 and TRBJ2-5, with TRBD1 identical over 7 bases. Germline CDR1 MNHNS, CDR2 SASEGT. The CDR3 spans 15 residues. V lost 6 bases to trimming and J lost 5 bases; unmatched junction nucleotides: 12. In DNA, the CDR3 is TGTGCCAGCAGGAGAGGGACAGCCCCAGGGGAGACCCAGTACTTC. Protein: CASRRGTAPGETQYF.

V usage is TRBV30 and J usage is TRBJ1-6; tentatively, D is TRBD1 (5 bases). The V gene lost 0 bases and the J gene lost 9 bases, with 12 bases spanning the gap. CDR3 length: 14 amino acids. CDR1 GTSNPN and CDR2 SVGIG come from the germline V gene (reference sequence). CDR3 region: CAWSVPGGISPLHF. CDR3 nucleotide sequence: TGTGCCTGGAGTGTACCGGGGGGAATTTCACCCCTCCACTTT.

The table lists this clone with a few counts. The chain is built from TRBV4-3 and TRBJ2-7; 7 bases agree with TRBD1. Germline V lookup: CDR1 LGHNA, CDR2 YSLEER. V shed 0 bases, J shed 3 bases, and the junction held 5 bases outside the gene matches. CDR3 length equals 15 residues. Here the CDR3 reads CASSQDVRGHYEQYF. The CDR3 DNA follows: TGCGCCAGCAGCCAAGATGTAAGGGGGCACTACGAGCAGTACTTC.

This chain uses TRBV21-1 with TRBJ2-7; the table assigns TRBD1, which was not confirmed against the DNA. TRBV21-1 is described as a pseudogene. The CDR3 is 15 residues long. The CDR3 is CASSPWAVHIYEQYF. The CDR3 DNA is TGTGCCAGCAGCCCCTGGGCAGTCCACATCTACGAGCAGTACTTC.

J is TRBJ1-2 and V is TRBV15; 9 bases match TRBD1. V lost 4 bases and J lost 8; bases outside the gene matches: 14. The V gene's germline CDR1 is LNHNV and CDR2 YYDKDF (reference sequence). There are 16 residues in the CDR3. The DNA for the CDR3 is TGTGCCACCAGCACGGGGACAGGGCCGTTTGCACGCGGCTACACCTTC. Its translation is CATSTGTGPFARGYTF.

In its sample, this clone was seen many times. The gene calls are TRBV7-9 and TRBJ2-7, with D tentatively TRBD2 (5 bases). This CDR3 region has 15 residues. Trimming removed 5 bases from V and 3 bases from J, with 17 bases in between. Germline V CDR1 and CDR2: SEHNR, FQNEAQ (reference sequence). CDR3 coding DNA: TGTGCCAGCAGCCGGCTTGGAGGCTCCCGCTACGAGCAGTACTTC. Its translation is CASSRLGGSRYEQYF.

This clone has only a few counts. The chain combines TRBV2 with TRBJ2-7, with no clear D. The CDR3 has 11 amino acids. Between the trimmed V and J ends, which lost 7 bases and 0 bases, there was a span of 4 bases. Per the germline V gene, CDR1 is SNHLY and CDR2 is FYNNEI. CDR3: CASTNSYEQYF. In nucleotides, the CDR3 is TGTGCCAGCACTAACTCCTACGAGCAGTACTTC.

There are a few counts of this clone. This CDR3 is also generated by other DNA sequences in the sample. The chain combines TRBV2 with TRBJ2-7; D remains ambiguous. This CDR3 has 11 residues. The V gene lost 4 bases and the J gene lost 4 bases, with 5 bases spanning the gap. Germline CDR1 SNHLY, CDR2 FYNNEI. CDR3 nucleotide sequence: TGTGCCAGCAGTGTTCGGTACGAGCAGTACTTC. As protein: CASSVRYEQYF.

This clone was seen ten or more times. This chain uses TRBV7-9 with TRBJ2-4; D might be TRBD2 (5 bases). This CDR3 spans 17 amino acids. The germline V gene encodes CDR1 SEHNR and CDR2 FQNEAQ (reference sequence). The V and J ends lost 1 base and 1 base respectively, with 14 bases between them. This CDR3 is CASSLGPGRGAKNIQYF. CDR3 sequence (DNA): TGTGCCAGCAGCTTAGGCCCTGGTCGGGGTGCCAAAAACATTCAGTACTTC. Variable domain in full (rest from reference TRBV7-9 and TRBJ2-4): DTGVSQNPRHKITKRGQNVTFRCDPISEHNRLYWYRQTLGQGPEFLTYFQNEAQLEKSRLLSDRFSAERPKGSFSTLEIQRTEQGDSAMYLCASSLGPGRGAKNIQYFGAGTRLSVL.

This clone has more than one count but fewer than ten. The rearrangement uses TRBV9 and TRBJ1-5; tentative D call: TRBD1 (6 bases). Between the trimmed V and J ends, which lost 4 bases and 0 bases, there was a span of 11 bases. Germline V gene lookup returns CDR1 SGDLS and CDR2 YYNGEE. There are 15 residues in the CDR3. CDR3 residues: CASSPTGNSNQPQHF. In DNA form, the CDR3 reads TGTGCCAGCAGCCCGACAGGTAATAGCAATCAGCCCCAGCATTTT. Supplemented by reference TRBV9 and TRBJ1-5, the full variable domain reads DSGVTQTPKHLITATGQRVTLRCSPRSGDLSVYWYQQSLDQGLQFLIQYYNGEERAKGNILERFSAQQFPDLHSELNLSSLELGDSALYFCASSPTGNSNQPQHFGDGTRLSIL.

This clone was picked up a small number of times. Other DNA sequences in the same sample also yield this CDR3. The J gene is TRBJ2-5, the V gene TRBV2; D unclear. Trimming took off 8 bases at V and 5 bases at J, with 3 bases between the two ends. Germline V gene lookup returns CDR1 SNHLY and CDR2 FYNNEI. There are 9 residues in the CDR3. The CDR3 DNA follows: TGTGCCAGCGGGGAGACCCAGTACTTC. This codes for CASGETQYF.

The gene calls are TRBV4-3 and TRBJ1-2; no definite D call. CDR1 and CDR2 (germline): LGHNA, YSLEER. V shed 0 bases and J shed 4 bases, with 6 bases lying between them. The CDR3 covers 13 residues. In nucleotides, the CDR3 is TGCGCCAGCAGCCAAGAGGGCACCTATGGCTACACCTTC. It translates to CASSQEGTYGYTF.

A few counts support this clone. The CDR3 spells CASSLDRATGYEQYF. DNA for the CDR3: TGTGCCAGCAGCTTAGATCGCGCGACAGGCTACGAGCAGTACTTC. The J gene is TRBJ2-7, the V gene TRBV11-2; TRBD1 might be the D (6 bases). With 0 bases removed from V and 3 bases from J, the gap between germline ends came to 12 bases. CDR1 is SGHAT and CDR2 is FQNNGV in the germline V gene. This CDR3 spans 15 amino acids.

The rearrangement uses TRBV4-3 and TRBJ1-5; possibly TRBD1 for D (6 bases). The germline V gene encodes CDR1 LGHNA and CDR2 YSLEER. The CDR3 is 15 amino acids. Between the trimmed V and J ends, which lost 4 bases and 3 bases, there was a span of 13 bases. The CDR3, as DNA: TGCGCCAGCAGCCCCGAGGGGGGGAACAATCAGCCCCAGCATTTT. Its protein is CASSPEGGNNQPQHF.

This clone has only a few counts. The chain carries TRBV28 and TRBJ2-4; 8 bases fit TRBD2. V was pared by 1 base and J by 1 base, with 6 bases of the junction left unmatched. Germline V CDR1 and CDR2: MDHEN, SYDVKM. The CDR3 runs to 17 residues. CDR3 residues: CASSLLGTSFAKNIQYF. The CDR3 DNA follows: TGTGCCAGCAGTTTATTAGGGACTAGTTTTGCCAAAAACATTCAGTACTTC.

This clone was seen more than once but under ten times. The CDR3 bases are TGTGCCAGCAGCCGGGGCCGCTATGGCTACACCTTC. It is translated as CASSRGRYGYTF. The chain carries TRBV4-2 and TRBJ1-2; D perhaps matches TRBD1 (5 bases). Germline V gene sequence: CDR1 LGHNA, CDR2 YNFKEQ. The CDR3 has 12 residues. Trimming removed 4 bases from V and 4 bases from J, with 7 bases in between.

This clone has more than one count but fewer than ten. The rearrangement joins TRBV4-3 to TRBJ1-6; D is unclear. Trimming cost V 0 bases and J 10 bases, with 7 bases left between them. Germline values: CDR1 LGHNA, CDR2 YSLEER. The CDR3 contains 13 residues. Here the CDR3 DNA reads TGCGCCAGCAGCCAAGAAGTCAGCTCACCCCTCCACTTT. Protein: CASSQEVSSPLHF.

This clone was recorded a few times. The same CDR3 can be traced to other DNA sequences in this sample. This rearrangement joins TRBV14 to TRBJ1-1, with 7 bases matching TRBD1. This CDR3 comprises 14 residues. The V gene end was trimmed by 4 bases and the J gene end by 1 base; junction bases not matched to a gene: 3. Looked up from germline, CDR1 is SGHDN and CDR2 is FVKESK. The CDR3 nucleotides read TGTGCCAGCAGCCTCAGGGGGGGGAACACTGAAGCTTTCTTT. This translates into CASSLRGGNTEAFF.

The rearrangement joins TRBV11-2 to TRBJ2-5; D assignment may be TRBD1 or TRBD2 (5 bases each). There are 18 residues in the CDR3. The V end lost 2 bases, the J end lost 1 base, and 20 bases lay between the germline ends. CDR1 is SGHAT, CDR2 FQNNGV, per germline. CDR3 region: CASSLRGDRWLAQETQYF. The CDR3 region has the DNA TGTGCCAGCAGCTTAAGGGGAGATAGGTGGCTAGCCCAAGAGACCCAGTACTTC.

The chain recombines TRBV14 with TRBJ1-1; 7 bases are shared with TRBD1. Germline assignment: CDR1 SGHDN and CDR2 FVKESK. The CDR3 has 13 amino acids. V lost 6 bases to trimming and J lost 0 bases; unmatched junction nucleotides: 1. In DNA, the CDR3 is TGTGCCAGCAGAGACAGGGTGAACACTGAAGCTTTCTTT. Translation: CASRDRVNTEAFF. The full variable domain, with the rest looked up from reference TRBV14 and TRBJ1-1, is EAGVTQFPSHSVIEKGQTVTLRCDPISGHDNLYWYRRVMGKEIKFLLHFVKESKQDESGMPNNRFLAERTGGTYSTLKVQPAELEDSGVYFCASRDRVNTEAFFGQGTRLTVV.